A single sample is the source of the 17 T cell receptor beta chains below, sequenced in a study of T cell repertoires in cytomegalovirus infection. No antigen has been assigned to these receptors. TCRdb reprocessed the reads with MiXCR, giving one entry per CDR3 protein. The repertoire has approximately 730,000 distinct CDR3 sequences, about 33% of them found once; the top ten carry around a sixth. The sample here was cultured PBMCs, taken from culture after CMV antigen stimulation. These receptors all stem from a human donor in good health (CMV status not recorded). Some clones in this sample may be carry-over from other donors' samples.

This clonotype was detected a few times. The chain employs TRBV19 and TRBJ2-7; D is uncertain. The CDR3 totals 14 residues. Trimming shortened V by 5 bases and J by 0 bases, and 11 bases separated the two germline ends. CDR1 is LNHDA, CDR2 SQIVND, per germline (reference sequence). CDR3 loop: CASSEMSSSYEQYF. The CDR3, as DNA: TGTGCCAGTAGTGAGATGTCCAGCTCCTACGAGCAGTACTTC.

The chain uses TRBV15 and TRBJ2-1, with TRBD2 matching 8 bases. CDR1 is LNHNV, CDR2 YYDKDF, per germline (reference sequence). The V segment lost 1 base and the J segment 6 bases; nucleotides outside the gene matches: 5. The CDR3 consists of 15 residues. The CDR3 loop reads CATSRVLAGSNEQFF. CDR3 sequence (DNA): TGTGCCACCAGCAGAGTGCTAGCGGGTAGCAATGAGCAGTTCTTC.

Note on this clonotype: Possible read error: a much larger clone is one base away. The genes are TRBV2 and TRBJ2-5; D is unresolved. Trimming stripped 6 bases from V and 3 bases from J, with 5 bases between. Per germline, CDR1 SNHLY and CDR2 FYNNEI. This CDR3 region has 11 residues. CDR3 in DNA: TGTGCCAGCAGGAATGAAGAGACCCAGTACTTC. This encodes CASRNEETQYF.

For the CDR3, the DNA is TGCAGCGTTGGGCGCCCCTCCTACAATGAGCAGTTCTTC. It encodes CSVGRPSYNEQFF. This sequence joins TRBV29-1 and TRBJ2-1, with D unclear. The CDR3 totals 13 residues. The germline gives CDR1 SQVTM, CDR2 ANQGSEA. Deletions cut 4 bases from V and 0 bases from J, with 7 bases between.

This clonotype was counted at least ten times. V and J are TRBV7-2 and TRBJ2-7; 8 bases align to TRBD2. V was pared by 3 bases and J by 0 bases, with 13 bases of the junction left unmatched. Germline loops: CDR1 SGHTA, CDR2 FQGNSA. This CDR3 has 18 residues. DNA of the CDR3: TGTGCCAGCAGCTTGGTGCCTAGCGGGCCCCGGAGCTCCTACGAGCAGTACTTC. This encodes CASSLVPSGPRSSYEQYF.

V usage is TRBV6-8 and J usage is TRBJ1-2; D unresolved. The germline V gene has CDR1 MNHGY and CDR2 SAAAGT. The CDR3 runs to 14 residues. The V end was cut by 6 bases, the J end by 6 bases, with 17 bases between. CDR3 in DNA: TGTGCCAGCAGGAAGTCCGAGGGATCAAATGGCTACACCTTC. This translates into CASRKSEGSNGYTF.

V is TRBV6-5 and J is TRBJ1-1, with TRBD1 identical over 8 bases. CDR1 and CDR2 (germline): MNHEY, SVGAGI. The CDR3 loop spans 14 amino acids. J lost 5 bases, V lost 2 bases, and 4 bases had no gene match. CDR3 DNA sequence: TGTGCCAGCAGTTACGCTACAGGGGGAACTGAAGCTTTCTTT. Translation gives CASSYATGGTEAFF.

The chain recombines TRBV10-3 with TRBJ2-3; no clear D. The CDR3 consists of 11 residues. Per germline, CDR1 ENHRY and CDR2 SYGVKD. Trimming shortened V by 3 bases and J by 2 bases, and 0 bases separated the two germline ends. The CDR3 nucleotides are TGTGCCATCAGTGACACAGATACGCAGTATTTT. This encodes CAISDTDTQYF.

The V call is TRBV6-2 or TRBV6-3, the J call TRBJ1-2; 11 bases align to TRBD1. CDR1 is MNHEY, CDR2 SVGEGT, per germline. The CDR3 is 13 amino acids. Unmatched junction bases numbered 2, after V lost 4 bases and J lost 7 bases. CDR3 sequence: CASSSDRGLGYTF. Written as DNA, the CDR3 is TGTGCCAGCAGTTCGGACAGGGGGCTTGGCTACACCTTC.

This clonotype appeared many times. V usage is TRBV12-3 or TRBV12-4 and J usage is TRBJ2-7; D unclear. CDR3 size: 12 residues. Trimming took 6 bases from V and 2 from J, leaving 8 bases between them. The CDR3 loop is CASSLNPYEQYF. Here the CDR3 DNA reads TGTGCCAGCAGCTTAAATCCCTACGAGCAGTACTTC.

This clonotype has more than one count but fewer than ten. The chain uses TRBV7-2 and TRBJ1-1; D not certain. The CDR3 contains 14 residues. The V and J ends lost 5 bases and 0 bases respectively, with 10 bases between them. Per the germline V gene, CDR1 is SGHTA and CDR2 is FQGNSA. The CDR3 DNA follows: TGTGCCAGCAGCCCGCGAATCGTGAACACTGAAGCTTTCTTT. The encoded protein is CASSPRIVNTEAFF.

This clonotype was picked up many times. The chain links TRBV7-2 to TRBJ1-5; TRBD1 might be the D (5 bases). CDR1 is SGHTA and CDR2 is FQGNSA in the germline V gene. This CDR3 comprises 15 residues. Trimming cost V 1 base and J 7 bases, with 14 bases left between them. The CDR3 loop reads CASSLESGIGQPQHF. In DNA form, the CDR3 reads TGTGCCAGCAGCTTAGAGTCAGGGATTGGGCAGCCCCAGCATTTT. The full variable domain, completed using reference TRBV7-2 and TRBJ1-5, is GAGVSQSPSNKVTEKGKDVELRCDPISGHTALYWYRQSLGQGLEFLIYFQGNSAPDKSGLPSDRFSAERTGGSVSTLTIQRTQQEDSAVYLCASSLESGIGQPQHFGDGTRLSIL.

This clonotype was counted a few times. This rearrangement joins TRBV12-3 or TRBV12-4 to TRBJ2-1; a weak D match, TRBD2 (6 bases). CDR3 size: 13 residues. V lost 6 bases to trimming and J lost 4 bases, with 10 bases between them. The CDR3 region has the DNA TGTGCCAGCAGCGTACTAGCTTACAATGAGCAGTTCTTC. Protein sequence: CASSVLAYNEQFF.

In DNA, the CDR3 is TGTGCCAGCCGACAGGACAGGGGTAGCGTGTATCGAGGATATACTGAAGCTTTCTTT. It is translated as CASRQDRGSVYRGYTEAFF. This sequence joins TRBV12-3 or TRBV12-4 and TRBJ1-1; TRBD1 matches 9 bases. With 8 bases clipped from V and 5 bases from J, the junction kept 24 bases outside the gene matches. The CDR3 totals 19 residues.

V and J are TRBV13 and TRBJ1-6; D gene uncertain. The CDR3 contains 13 residues. V was cut by 9 bases and J by 8 bases, with 14 bases left in between. The V gene's germline CDR1 is PRHDT and CDR2 FYEKMQ (reference sequence). CDR3 sequence reads: CASRIRLHSPLHF. CDR3 nucleotide sequence: TGTGCCAGTCGAATCAGGCTCCATTCACCCCTCCACTTT.

CDR3 sequence reads: CASRLTWTGGSNEQFF. The DNA of the CDR3 is TGTGCCAGTAGGCTCACCTGGACAGGGGGGTCAAATGAGCAGTTCTTC. The chain employs TRBV19 and TRBJ2-1; 10 bases agree with TRBD1. The germline V gene encodes CDR1 LNHDA and CDR2 SQIVND (reference sequence). V shed 6 bases, J shed 7 bases, and the junction held 12 bases outside the gene matches. The CDR3 sequence is 16 residues long.

This clonotype was seen a handful of times. The chain couples TRBV5-6 to TRBJ1-1; D perhaps matches TRBD1 (5 bases). V dropped 4 bases and J dropped 7 bases, with 11 bases sitting between them. The CDR3 is made up of 12 amino acids. Per the germline V gene, CDR1 is SGHDT and CDR2 is YYEEEE. Here the CDR3 DNA reads TGTGCCAGCAGCACCGGGGGGGGTGAAGCTTTCTTT. Residues: CASSTGGGEAFF.